These T cell receptor beta chains were read from a single sample in a study of radiation and T cells in renal cell carcinoma. Measured with immunoSEQ multiplex PCR; TCRdb has only the in-frame clones, and not every one. This sample has around 140,000 clones; around 90% occur once, and the top ten carry about 4.3%. The sample in question was blood, obtained from a patient whose treatment included radiotherapy and nephrectomy. The receptors were gathered from a woman aged 70-85 years with renal cell carcinoma. Both conserved end residues are part of each CDR3. Fields, in order: D gene, CDR3 length, J gene, V gene, clone size, CDR3 protein, CDR3 DNA. A D gene is named only where the DNA matches it firmly. Clone size, where shown, is once, few, many, or a class for clones that have expanded.

TRBD1,18,TRBJ1-3,TRBV5-6,once,CASSLYGTGAYSGNTIYF,TGTGCCAGCAGCTTGTACGGGACAGGGGCCTACTCTGGAAACACCATATATTTT
-,15,TRBJ2-2,TRBV6-5,-,CASRRRGLNTGELFF,TGTGCCAGCAGGCGACGGGGGTTGAACACCGGGGAGCTGTTTTTT
-,14,TRBJ1-3,TRBV7-2,-,CASSLATSGNTIYF,TGTGCCAGCAGCTTGGCTACCTCTGGAAACACCATATATTTT
-,14,TRBJ2-3,TRBV7-2,-,CASSLAVSTDTQYF,TGTGCCAGCAGCTTAGCGGTTAGCACAGATACGCAGTATTTT
-,15,TRBJ1-5,TRBV10-3,-,CAISESRGSDQPQHF,TGTGCCATCAGTGAGTCAAGGGGGAGTGATCAGCCCCAGCATTTT
-,14,TRBJ1-6,TRBV9,once,CASSPGAYNSPLHF,TGTGCCAGCAGCCCAGGGGCATATAATTCACCCCTCCACTTT
TRBD1,15,TRBJ1-6,TRBV5-1,-,CASSLGQGVNSPLHF,TGCGCCAGCAGCTTAGGACAGGGTGTTAATTCACCCCTCCACTTT
-,16,TRBJ1-5,TRBV28,-,CASSFHGRGVRQPQHF,TGTGCCAGCAGTTTCCACGGGCGGGGGGTGCGCCAGCCCCAGCATTTT
TRBD2,15,TRBJ2-3,TRBV11-2,-,CASSTSGGAVDTQYF,TGTGCCAGCAGCACTAGCGGGGGGGCGGTAGATACGCAGTATTTT
-,16,TRBJ1-5,TRBV6-5,-,CASSYSLDRNNQPQHF,TGTGCCAGCAGTTACTCGCTAGACAGGAACAATCAGCCCCAGCATTTT
-,13,TRBJ2-7,TRBV5-1,once,CASSLQTGYEQYF,TGCGCCAGCAGCTTGCAAACAGGCTACGAGCAGTACTTC
-,16,TRBJ1-1,TRBV18,-,CASSQLAQGLYTEAFF,TGTGCCAGCTCACAACTCGCACAGGGCCTGTACACTGAAGCTTTCTTT
-,12,TRBJ2-7,TRBV7-6,-,CASSDDIYEQYF,TGTGCCAGCAGCGATGACATCTACGAGCAGTACTTC
-,13,TRBJ1-2,TRBV19,-,CASSLHRNYGYTF,TGTGCCAGTAGCCTCCACCGGAACTATGGCTACACCTTC
-,15,TRBJ1-3,TRBV5-6,-,CASSESGPSGNTIYF,TGTGCCAGCAGTGAATCCGGACCCTCTGGAAACACCATATATTTT
-,15,TRBJ1-1,TRBV19,once,CASSIAGPMNTEAFF,TGTGCCAGTAGTATAGCTGGGCCCATGAACACTGAAGCTTTCTTT
TRBD1,15,TRBJ1-1,TRBV13,-,CASSLGLSGTVQAFF,TGTGCCAGCAGCTTAGGTTTGAGTGGGACAGTTCAAGCTTTCTTT
TRBD1,15,TRBJ1-5,TRBV28,-,CASSLSGQGSQPQHF,TGTGCCAGCAGTTTATCGGGACAGGGGAGTCAGCCCCAGCATTTT
-,15,TRBJ2-7,TRBV6-6,-,CASSYKSGDTYEQYF,TGTGCCAGCAGTTACAAGTCGGGGGATACCTACGAGCAGTACTTC
TRBD1,15,TRBJ2-2,TRBV9,once,CASRTGGADTGELFF,TGTGCCAGCAGGACAGGGGGCGCGGACACCGGGGAGCTGTTTTTT
-,14,TRBJ2-7,TRBV19,-,CASSIGTGAYEQYF,TGTGCCAGTAGTATCGGGACGGGGGCCTACGAGCAGTACTTC
-,13,TRBJ1-5,TRBV6-6,-,CASSSGSDQPQHF,TGTGCCAGCAGTTCCGGGAGCGATCAGCCCCAGCATTTT
-,17,TRBJ2-3,TRBV27,-,CASSLWASLGYTDTQYF,TGTGCCAGCAGTTTATGGGCTTCCCTTGGGTACACAGATACGCAGTATTTT